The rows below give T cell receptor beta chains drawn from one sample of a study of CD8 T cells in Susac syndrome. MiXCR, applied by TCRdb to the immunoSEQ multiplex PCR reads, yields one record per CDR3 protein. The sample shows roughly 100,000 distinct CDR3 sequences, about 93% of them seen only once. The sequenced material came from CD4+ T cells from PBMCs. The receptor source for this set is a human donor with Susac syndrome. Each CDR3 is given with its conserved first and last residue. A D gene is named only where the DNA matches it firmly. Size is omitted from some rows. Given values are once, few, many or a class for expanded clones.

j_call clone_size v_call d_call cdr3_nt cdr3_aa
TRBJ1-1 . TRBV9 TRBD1 TGTGCCAGCAGCGCGACAGGGGGTGTAATGAACACTGAAGCTTTCTTT CASSATGGVMNTEAFF
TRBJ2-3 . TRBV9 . TGTGCCAGCAGCGCTCTTGGGCCCACAGATACGCAGTATTTT CASSALGPTDTQYF
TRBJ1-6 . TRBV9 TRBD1 TGTGCCAGCAGCGTAGAGGGACAGGGACCCCTCCACTTT CASSVEGQGPLHF
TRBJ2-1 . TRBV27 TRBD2 TGTGCCAGCAGTTCCTATAGGAAGGTAGCGGGGGGGAATAATGAGCAGTTCTTC CASSSYRKVAGGNNEQFF
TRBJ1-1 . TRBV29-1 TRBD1 TGCAGCGTTGAGGCAGGGGGCTGGACTGAAGCTTTCTTT CSVEAGGWTEAFF
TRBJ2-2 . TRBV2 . TGTGCCAGCAGTGTTGAGGCGAACACCGGGGAGCTGTTTTTT CASSVEANTGELFF
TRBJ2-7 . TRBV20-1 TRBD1 TGCAGTGCTAAGCCGGGACAGGGAGGTTCCTACGAGCAGTACTTC CSAKPGQGGSYEQYF
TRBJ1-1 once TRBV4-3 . TGCGCCAGCAGCCAAGACCTACTCCAACGCAACACTGAAGCTTTCTTT CASSQDLLQRNTEAFF
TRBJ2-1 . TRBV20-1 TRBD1 TGCAGTGCTAGAGATCGACAGGGGATGTATGAGCAGTTCTTC CSARDRQGMYEQFF
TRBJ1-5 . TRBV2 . TGTGCCAGCGGTACTTTACAGAATTATAGCAATCAGCCCCAGCATTTT CASGTLQNYSNQPQHF
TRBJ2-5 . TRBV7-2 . TGTGCCAGCAGCTTAGCCGCAGGCGGGTCCCAGTACTTC CASSLAAGGSQYF
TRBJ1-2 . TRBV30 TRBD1 TGTGCCCGGGGACAGGGTAACTATGGCTACACCTTC CARGQGNYGYTF
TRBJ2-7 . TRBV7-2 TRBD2 TGTGCCAGCAGCGAGCGGGGGAGCTCCCTTACCTACGAGCAGTACTTC CASSERGSSLTYEQYF
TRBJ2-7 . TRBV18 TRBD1 TGTGCCAGCACCCGGGACAGGAGCTCCTACGAGCAGTACTTC CASTRDRSSYEQYF
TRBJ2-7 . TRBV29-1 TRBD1 TGCAGAGCCAGATCGGACAGGGGAGTCTACGAGCAGTACTTC CRARSDRGVYEQYF
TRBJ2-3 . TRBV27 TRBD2 TGTGCCAGCAGTCCTCGGGTAGCGGGGAATACGCAGTATTTT CASSPRVAGNTQYF
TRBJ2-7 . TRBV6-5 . TGTGCCAGCCCCCTATCCCTGACAAGCTCCTACGAGCAGTACTTC CASPLSLTSSYEQYF